The 7 T cell receptor beta chains listed next were all sequenced from one sample in a study of cytomegalovirus exposure and HLA in healthy donors. The PCR ran on 60 Vbeta and 13 Jbeta primers. Assay: immunoSEQ multiplex PCR; the TCRdb copy retains only in-frame clones and omits some. The sample lists over 120,000 clones, approximately 80% occurring once. Sample: PBMCs. The source of these receptors is a male donor in good health and CMV-seronegative.

The rearrangement links TRBV28 to TRBJ2-5; D may be TRBD2 (5 bases). V was cut by 5 bases and J by 5 bases, with 18 bases left in between. The CDR3 consists of 15 residues. The germline CDR1 and CDR2 sequences are MDHEN and SYDVKM. CDR3: CASSDREPRRETQYF. CDR3 nucleotides: TGTGCCAGCAGTGACCGGGAACCCAGGCGGGAGACCCAGTACTTC.

The chain employs TRBV5-6 and TRBJ1-5; D is unresolved. The V gene lost 4 bases and the J gene lost 0 bases, with 8 bases spanning the gap. The CDR3 extends over 14 amino acids. CDR1 and CDR2 (germline): SGHDT, YYEEEE. CDR3 in amino acids: CASSPGDSNQPQHF. DNA of the CDR3: TGTGCCAGCAGCCCGGGAGATAGCAATCAGCCCCAGCATTTT. The whole variable domain, remainder taken from reference TRBV5-6 and TRBJ1-5, is DAGVTQSPTHLIKTRGQQVTLRCSPKSGHDTVSWYQQALGQGPQFIFQYYEEEERQRGNFPDRFSGHQFPNYSSELNVNALLLGDSALYLCASSPGDSNQPQHFGDGTRLSIL.

This clone showed up just once. The chain employs TRBV2 and TRBJ1-1; D may be TRBD1 (5 bases). The germline gives CDR1 SNHLY, CDR2 FYNNEI. V was trimmed by 4 bases and J by 1 base, leaving 7 bases between them. The CDR3 is 13 residues long. Here the CDR3 DNA reads TGTGCCAGCAGTGTAGGGGAGAACACTGAAGCTTTCTTT. Translating gives CASSVGENTEAFF. Full variable domain (outside the CDR3, taken from reference TRBV2 and TRBJ1-1): EPEVTQTPSHQVTQMGQEVILRCVPISNHLYFYWYRQILGQKVEFLVSFYNNEISEKSEIFDDQFSVERPDGSNFTLKIRSTKLEDSAMYFCASSVGENTEAFFGQGTRLTVV.

The chain links TRBV29-1 to TRBJ1-4; perhaps TRBD1 as D (5 bases). Trimming took off 4 bases at V and 8 bases at J, with 11 bases between the two ends. This CDR3 region has 12 residues. Per germline, CDR1 SQVTM and CDR2 ANQGSEA. The CDR3 coding sequence is TGCAGCGTTGTGGGGCTAGGGGAAAAACTGTTTTTT. Amino acids: CSVVGLGEKLFF. The full variable domain, completed using reference TRBV29-1 and TRBJ1-4, is SAVISQKPSRDICQRGTSLTIQCQVDSQVTMMFWYRQQPGQSLTLIATANQGSEATYESGFVIDKFPISRPNLTFSTLTVSNMSPEDSSIYLCSVVGLGEKLFFGSGTQLSVL.

The V and J genes are TRBV9 and TRBJ2-3; no firm D call. Per germline, CDR1 SGDLS and CDR2 YYNGEE. This CDR3 spans 14 amino acids. V dropped 4 bases and J dropped 0 bases, with 9 bases sitting between them. CDR3 sequence (DNA): TGTGCCAGCAGCCCTCAGGATAGCACAGATACGCAGTATTTT. Protein sequence: CASSPQDSTDTQYF.

As concerns this clone: This specimen includes other DNA sequences encoding the same CDR3. The rearrangement links TRBV19 to TRBJ2-7, with 7 bases fitting TRBD2. The CDR3 spans 14 residues. The germline V gene has CDR1 LNHDA and CDR2 SQIVND (reference sequence). Unmatched junction bases numbered 4, after V lost 5 bases and J lost 0 bases. CDR3 sequence: CASSRLADSYEQYF. CDR3 coding DNA: TGTGCCAGTAGTCGTCTAGCGGACTCCTACGAGCAGTACTTC.

This rearrangement joins TRBV7-6 to TRBJ1-2; maybe TRBD1 (6 bases). Germline V CDR1 and CDR2: SGHVS, FNYEAQ. CDR3 length: 14 amino acids. With 3 bases removed from V and 4 bases from J, the gap between germline ends came to 12 bases. CDR3 residues: CASSFPGTSYGYTF. The CDR3 bases are TGTGCCAGCAGCTTTCCCGGGACATCCTATGGCTACACCTTC.